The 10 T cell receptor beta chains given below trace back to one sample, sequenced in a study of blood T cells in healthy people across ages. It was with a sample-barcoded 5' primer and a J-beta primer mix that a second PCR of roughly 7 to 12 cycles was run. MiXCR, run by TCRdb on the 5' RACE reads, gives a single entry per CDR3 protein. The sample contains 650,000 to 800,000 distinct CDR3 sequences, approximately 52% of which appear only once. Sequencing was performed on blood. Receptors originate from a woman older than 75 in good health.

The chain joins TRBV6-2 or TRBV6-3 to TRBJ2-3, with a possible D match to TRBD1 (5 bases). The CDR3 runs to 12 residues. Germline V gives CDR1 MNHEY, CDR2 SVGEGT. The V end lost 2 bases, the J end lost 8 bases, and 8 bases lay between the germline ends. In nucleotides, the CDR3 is TGTGCCAGCAGTTACATGGGGCTTACGCAGTATTTT. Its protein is CASSYMGLTQYF.

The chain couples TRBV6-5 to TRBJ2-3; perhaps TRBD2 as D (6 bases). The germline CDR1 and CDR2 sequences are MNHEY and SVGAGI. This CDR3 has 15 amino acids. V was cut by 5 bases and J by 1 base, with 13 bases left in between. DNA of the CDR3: TGTGCCAGCAGTCCCCAGAGGAGGGGCACAGATACGCAGTATTTT. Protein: CASSPQRRGTDTQYF.

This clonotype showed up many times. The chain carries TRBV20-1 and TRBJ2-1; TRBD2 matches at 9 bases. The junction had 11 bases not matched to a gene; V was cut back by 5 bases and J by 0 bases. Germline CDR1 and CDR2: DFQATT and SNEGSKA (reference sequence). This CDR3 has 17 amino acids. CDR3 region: CSADVTSGQSSYNEQFF. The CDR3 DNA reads TGCAGTGCTGACGTGACTAGCGGCCAAAGCTCCTACAATGAGCAGTTCTTC.

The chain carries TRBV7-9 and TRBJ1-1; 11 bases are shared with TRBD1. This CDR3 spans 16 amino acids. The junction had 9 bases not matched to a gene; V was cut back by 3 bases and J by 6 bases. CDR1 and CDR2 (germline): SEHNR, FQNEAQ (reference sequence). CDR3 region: CASSFFGQGAGAEAFF. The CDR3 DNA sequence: TGTGCCAGCAGCTTCTTCGGACAGGGGGCTGGGGCTGAAGCTTTCTTT.

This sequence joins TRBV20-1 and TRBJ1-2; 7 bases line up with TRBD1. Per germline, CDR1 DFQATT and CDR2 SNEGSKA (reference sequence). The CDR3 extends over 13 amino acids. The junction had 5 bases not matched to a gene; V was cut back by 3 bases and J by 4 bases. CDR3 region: CSASRQGIYGYTF. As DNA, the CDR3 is TGCAGTGCTAGTAGACAGGGAATCTATGGCTACACCTTC.

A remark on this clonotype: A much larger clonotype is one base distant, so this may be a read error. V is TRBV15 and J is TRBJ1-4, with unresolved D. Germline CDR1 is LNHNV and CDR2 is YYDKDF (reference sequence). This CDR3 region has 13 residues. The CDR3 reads CATQRALSEELFF. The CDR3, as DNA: TGTGCCACCCAAAGGGCACTGAGTGAAGAACTGTTTTTT.

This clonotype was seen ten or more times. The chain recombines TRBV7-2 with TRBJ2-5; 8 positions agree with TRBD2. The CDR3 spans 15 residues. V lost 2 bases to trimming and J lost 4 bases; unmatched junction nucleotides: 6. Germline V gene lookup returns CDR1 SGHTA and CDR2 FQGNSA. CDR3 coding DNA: TGTGCCAGCAGCTTATCGGGAGGGCCTCCAGAGACCCAGTACTTC. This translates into CASSLSGGPPETQYF.

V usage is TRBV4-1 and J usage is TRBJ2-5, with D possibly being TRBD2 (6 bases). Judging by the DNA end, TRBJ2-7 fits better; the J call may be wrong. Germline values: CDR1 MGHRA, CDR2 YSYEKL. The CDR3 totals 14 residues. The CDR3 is CASSPLSGDHEQYF. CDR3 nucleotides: TGCGCCAGCAGCCCCCTGTCGGGGGACCACGAGCAGTACTTC.

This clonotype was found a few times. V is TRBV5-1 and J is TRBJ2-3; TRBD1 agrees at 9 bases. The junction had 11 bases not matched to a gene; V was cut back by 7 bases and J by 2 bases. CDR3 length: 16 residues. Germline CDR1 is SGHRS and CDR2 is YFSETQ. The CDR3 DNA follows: TGCGCCAGCCCCACGGCCGGGACAGGGCCCACAGATACGCAGTATTTT. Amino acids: CASPTAGTGPTDTQYF. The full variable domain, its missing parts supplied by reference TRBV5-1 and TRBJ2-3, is KAGVTQTPRYLIKTRGQQVTLSCSPISGHRSVSWYQQTPGQGLQFLFEYFSETQRNKGNFPGRFSGRQFSNSRSEMNVSTLELGDSALYLCASPTAGTGPTDTQYFGPGTRLTVL.

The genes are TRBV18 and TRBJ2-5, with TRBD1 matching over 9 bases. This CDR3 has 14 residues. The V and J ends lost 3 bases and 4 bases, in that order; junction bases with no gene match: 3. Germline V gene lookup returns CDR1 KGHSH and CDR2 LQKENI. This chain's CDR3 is CASSPTTGGETQYF. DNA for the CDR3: TGTGCCAGCTCACCGACGACAGGGGGAGAGACCCAGTACTTC.